The source of this TCR beta chain is a study of OX40 agonist ivuxolimab in advanced cancers. Looking at the study overall: The group had a mean age of 60 years, ranged from about 23 to 85, and was 80% to 90% male.

Clones were read by immunoSEQ multiplex PCR, and TCRdb kept only the in-frame ones, dropping some. The sample has about 55,000 clones; nearly 90% are singletons. As for this clone: Its specificity is unknown.

The timepoints at which blood was sampled were baseline, cycle 4 day 1, and cycle 7 day 1. General study findings and limits: Undetermined was the antigen specificity of the expanded peripheral T cells.

Looked up from germline, CDR1 is SEHNR and CDR2 is FQNEAQ (reference sequence). Trimming at V came to 3 bases and at J to 7 bases, leaving 8 bases not matched to a gene. This CDR3 has 14 amino acids. This clonotype was sampled from an adult with an advanced solid tumor such as melanoma, head and neck, liver or kidney cancer. V gene TRBV7-9 combines with J gene TRBJ1-1; 7 bases agree with TRBD1. This material consisted of CD4+ or CD8+ T cells sorted from blood, taken in a trial of the OX40 agonist ivuxolimab. CDR3 DNA sequence: TGTGCCAGCAGCTTTGCCCGACAGGGACTTGAAGCTTTCTTT. Protein: CASSFARQGLEAFF.